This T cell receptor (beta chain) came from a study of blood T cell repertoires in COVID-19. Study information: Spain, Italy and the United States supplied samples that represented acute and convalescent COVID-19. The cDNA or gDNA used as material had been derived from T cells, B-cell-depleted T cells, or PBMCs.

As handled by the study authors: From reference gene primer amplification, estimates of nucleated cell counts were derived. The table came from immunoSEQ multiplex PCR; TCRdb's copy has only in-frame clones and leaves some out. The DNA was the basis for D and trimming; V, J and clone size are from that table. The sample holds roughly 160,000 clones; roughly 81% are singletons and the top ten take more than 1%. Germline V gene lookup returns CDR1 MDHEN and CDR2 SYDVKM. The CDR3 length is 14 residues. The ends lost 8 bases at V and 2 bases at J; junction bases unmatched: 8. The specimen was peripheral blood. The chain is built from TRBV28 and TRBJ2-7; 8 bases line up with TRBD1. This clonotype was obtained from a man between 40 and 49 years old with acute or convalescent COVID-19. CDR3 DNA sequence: TGTGCCAGCTTAGGGGACAGGCCTACCTACGAGCAGTACTTC. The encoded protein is CASLGDRPTYEQYF.